Listed below are T cell receptor beta chains from one sample, sequenced in a study of blood T cell repertoires in COVID-19. Some clones are missing from TCRdb's copy, which holds only in-frame ones; the method was immunoSEQ multiplex PCR. Among roughly 250,000 clones, 88% were seen once, and the ten largest hold under 0.95%. Sequencing was done on a sample of peripheral blood. The source of these receptors is a woman aged 30 to 39 with acute or convalescent COVID-19. The conserved cysteine and the conserved F or W are not part of the CDR3 here.

>TRBV14
ASSLRTSGIADTQY
>TRBV5-6
ASSFPRTGQNEQF
>TRBV5-1
ASSLDRAQPQH
>TRBV4-3
ASSQEVWTSGTSTDTQY
>TRBV2
ATIAGGVYEQY
>TRBV29-1
SVEDTRYT
>TRBV3-1/TRBV3-2
ASSQDRGFGAGGSTGELF
>TRBV5-4
ASSLGQGRSYEQY
>TRBV7-2
ASSPREGGEQY
>TRBV4-2
ASSQDTSGRANTGELF
>TRBV27
ASSLGLAGPTNEQY
>TRBV11-3
ASSLGDNYEQY
>TRBV6-1
ASSEALSVTEQF
>TRBV27
ASSDRLNEQF
>TRBV3-1/TRBV3-2
ASSPLLGQGAWSYNEQF
>TRBV9
ASSVGGTTYEQY
>TRBV27
ASSLGRGNQPQH
>TRBV9
ASSGAAANTGELF
>TRBV5-1
ASSLPGTGGGYEQY
>TRBV24-1
ATSDSTGRGYT
>TRBV11-2
ASSLAGAGELF
>TRBV29-1
SVEGLAGGTTYNEQF
>TRBV18
ASSPLTGGSAAGELF
>TRBV18
ASASVQETQY
>TRBV12-5
ASGWTVEAF
>TRBV7-3
ASSSTGANTEAF
>TRBV3-1/TRBV3-2
ASSHAGGMWETQY
>TRBV19
ASSTWRTGANVLT
>TRBV30
AWIRTGGYEQY
>TRBV27
ASAFGGGTGELF
>TRBV9
ASSVTSGRREQF
>TRBV12-5
ASGPGGSSTDTQY
>TRBV4-3
ASSQDWLTTYNEQF
>TRBV18
ASSPPRTPYGYT
>TRBV7-8
ASSPVAANTGELF
>TRBV19
ASSIAPVEVNIQY
>TRBV7-2
ASSLIRKTGNEQF
>TRBV18
ASSPPTSGSTEQY
>TRBV6-4
ADSRDAGGDEQY
>TRBV5-1
ASSLVPGEQY
>TRBV13
ASSRTGSYEKLF
>TRBV19
ASTPHRDISQPQH
>TRBV28
ASRRGGGSGANVLT
>TRBV7-9
ASSLRLGQNTGELF